This record covers a single T cell receptor (beta chain). Its antigen is still unknown. V shed 1 base and J shed 6 bases, with 8 bases lying between them. This CDR3 has 13 residues. The V gene's germline CDR1 is SGHAT and CDR2 FQNNGV. This entry comes from a study of T-cell reconstitution after alpha-beta-depleted transplantation in children. General study results and limits: It was reported that alpha-beta T cells came from several hundred expanded graft clones (about two months after transplant). Hyperexpanded clones declined; after one year, newly produced T cells mostly supplied diversity.

Unique molecular identifiers were incorporated when the TCRbeta library was constructed. TCRdb reprocessed the PCR reads via MiXCR and lists one record per CDR3 protein. The sample consists of 530,000 or so distinct CDR3 sequences, roughly a quarter of them appearing once. The sequencing used PBMCs, collected before TCRalphabeta/CD19-depleted stem cell transplant. The rearrangement uses TRBV11-2 and TRBJ2-3, with D unclear. The receptor's source is a boy less than two years old with Wiskott-Aldrich syndrome, due to receive a stem cell transplant. The CDR3 DNA sequence: TGTGCCAGCAGCTTAGCCCCCTACGATACGCAGTATTTT. Translated: CASSLAPYDTQYF.